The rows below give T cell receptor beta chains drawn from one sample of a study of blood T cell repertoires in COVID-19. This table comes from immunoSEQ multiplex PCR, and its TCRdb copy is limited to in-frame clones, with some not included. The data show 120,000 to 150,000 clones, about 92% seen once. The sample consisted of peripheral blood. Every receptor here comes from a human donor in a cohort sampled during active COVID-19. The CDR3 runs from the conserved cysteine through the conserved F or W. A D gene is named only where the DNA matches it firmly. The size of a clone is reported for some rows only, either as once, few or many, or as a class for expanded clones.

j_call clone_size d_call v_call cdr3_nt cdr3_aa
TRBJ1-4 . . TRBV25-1 TGTGCCAGCAGGCGGATTGGGAGTGAAAAACTGTTTTTT CASRRIGSEKLFF
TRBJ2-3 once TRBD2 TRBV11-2 TGTGCCAGCAGCTTAGAGGCGGGGGGGGAAGATACGCAGTATTTT CASSLEAGGEDTQYF
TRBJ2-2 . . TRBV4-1 TGCGCCAGCAGCCAAGAGGCGGAATCGGGCACCGGGGAGCTGTTTTTT CASSQEAESGTGELFF
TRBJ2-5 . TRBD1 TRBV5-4 TGTGCCAGCAGCTTGGGACAGGGGCAGGAGACCCAGTACTTC CASSLGQGQETQYF
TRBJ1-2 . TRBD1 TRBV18 TGTGCCAGCTCACAACAGGGGAGTGTTTATGGCTACACCTTC CASSQQGSVYGYTF
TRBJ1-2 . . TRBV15 TGTGCCACCAGCAGAGAAGAGGCAGGGAAAGGCTACACCTTC CATSREEAGKGYTF
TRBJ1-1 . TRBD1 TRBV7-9 TGTGCCAGCAGCCGTTACCGGGACAGGACTATGAACACTGAAGCTTTCTTT CASSRYRDRTMNTEAFF
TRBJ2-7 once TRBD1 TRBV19 TGTGCCAGTAGTTCAAACAGGGGGAAAGTCGACGAGCAGTACTTC CASSSNRGKVDEQYF
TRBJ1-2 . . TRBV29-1 TGCAGCGTTCCACAACAGGCCTATGGCTACACCTTC CSVPQQAYGYTF
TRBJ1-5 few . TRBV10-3 TGTGCCATCAGTGAAGCAGGGCTGGTTAAGCCCCAGCATTTT CAISEAGLVKPQHF
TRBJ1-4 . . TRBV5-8 TGTGCCTACGGGGGGATCCAAACTAATGAAAAACTGTTTTTT CAYGGIQTNEKLFF